This entry lists 8 T cell receptor beta chains sequenced from one sample in a study of T cell responses to AZD1222 COVID-19 vaccine. This table comes from immunoSEQ multiplex PCR, and its TCRdb copy is limited to in-frame clones, with some not included. The sample contains 130,000 to 150,000 clones, about 89% of which appear only once. Sequenced material: peripheral blood, taken 28 days after the second AZD1222 dose. These receptor sequences come from an adult who received the AZD1222 COVID-19 vaccine.

A single count supports this clone. This sequence joins TRBV19 and TRBJ1-3; D unclear. The germline gives CDR1 LNHDA, CDR2 SQIVND (reference sequence). The CDR3 extends over 14 amino acids. V lost 2 bases, J lost 0 bases, and 5 bases lay in between. CDR3 region: CASSIRSSGNTIYF. Here the CDR3 DNA reads TGTGCCAGTAGTATACGTAGCTCTGGAAACACCATATATTTT.

This chain joins TRBV5-1 and TRBJ2-1; TRBD2 agrees at 8 bases. Germline V gives CDR1 SGHRS, CDR2 YFSETQ. With 4 bases clipped from V and 9 bases from J, the junction kept 12 bases outside the gene matches. The CDR3 sequence is 15 residues long. The CDR3 nucleotides read TGCGCCAGCAGCGGCGGGGGGCCTGGTGACGGTGAGCAGTTCTTC. Residues: CASSGGGPGDGEQFF.

The chain links TRBV2 to TRBJ1-6, with 7 bases aligning to TRBD1. V lost 2 bases, J lost 8 bases, and 15 bases stayed unmatched. CDR3 length: 18 amino acids. Germline lookup yields CDR1 SNHLY and CDR2 FYNNEI. The CDR3 reads CASSERRRGTVLDSPLHF. CDR3 bases: TGTGCCAGCAGTGAAAGAAGGAGAGGGACAGTATTAGATTCACCCCTCCACTTT.

The J gene is TRBJ2-7, the V gene TRBV7-9; 10 bases agree with TRBD1. CDR1 SEHNR and CDR2 FQNEAQ come from the germline V gene (reference sequence). The V gene end was trimmed by 3 bases and the J gene end by 3 bases; junction bases not matched to a gene: 11. This CDR3 is built from 17 residues. The CDR3 region is CASSFNSGTGVGYEQYF. Written as DNA, the CDR3 is TGTGCCAGCAGCTTTAATTCCGGGACAGGGGTAGGCTACGAGCAGTACTTC.

The chain combines TRBV5-8 with TRBJ2-1; the match to TRBD2 covers 7 bases. The CDR3 length is 15 residues. V lost 6 bases, J lost 7 bases, and 13 bases stayed unmatched. Germline assignment: CDR1 SGHTS and CDR2 YDEGEE. CDR3 amino acids: CASTVDPGLPNEQFF. The CDR3, as DNA: TGTGCCAGCACCGTAGACCCGGGACTACCTAATGAGCAGTTCTTC.

This sequence joins TRBV2 and TRBJ1-2; D is possibly TRBD1 (6 bases). Germline values: CDR1 SNHLY, CDR2 FYNNEI. The V end lost 3 bases, the J end lost 7 bases, and 15 bases lay between the germline ends. The CDR3 has 14 residues. The CDR3 coding sequence is TGTGCCAGCAGTGAGGGCAGGGGCGCGGGTGGCTACACCTTC. Its protein product is CASSEGRGAGGYTF.

This chain uses TRBV3-1 (or the pseudogene TRBV3-2) with TRBJ1-2; possibly TRBD1 for D (5 bases). This CDR3 is 14 amino acids long. The V end lost 0 bases, the J end lost 4 bases, and 9 bases lay between the germline ends. Germline CDR1 and CDR2: LGHDT and YNNKEL (reference sequence). For the CDR3, the DNA is TGTGCCAGCAGCCAAGACGGCGGGGCCTATGGCTACACCTTC. As protein: CASSQDGGAYGYTF.

On this clone itself: The junction departs from the called germline gene at one end, perhaps through a read error. This CDR3 reads CASRDYSGGNTGELFF. The DNA for the CDR3 is TGTGCTAGCAGGGATTATAGCGGAGGGAACACCGGGGAGCTGTTTTTT. The rearrangement links TRBV7-7 to TRBJ2-2, with D tentatively TRBD2 (6 bases). The CDR3 is 16 amino acids. Per the germline V gene, CDR1 is SSHAT and CDR2 is FNYEAQ (reference sequence).